This T cell receptor beta chain is drawn from a study of blood T cell repertoires in COVID-19. In the study's own analysis: Researchers report that nucleated cell counts were estimated from reference gene primer amplification. The repertoire was sequenced with immunoSEQ multiplex PCR; TCRdb's copy has only in-frame clones and lacks some. The DNA was the basis for D and trimming; V, J and clone size are from that table. The sample lists roughly 250,000 clones; 65% to 80% were seen once. The CDR3 sequence is 17 residues long. Germline values: CDR1 LGHDT, CDR2 YNNKEL (reference sequence). V lost 1 base to trimming and J lost 4 bases, with 19 bases between them.

The genes are TRBV3-1 (or the pseudogene TRBV3-2) and TRBJ1-2, with D tentatively TRBD1 (6 bases). The specimen sequenced was peripheral blood. The source of this sequence is a middle-aged woman with active or convalescent COVID-19. The CDR3 DNA sequence: TGTGCCAGCAGCCAAGCCTATAACAGGGAAAGGAGCTATGGCTACACCTTC. Translation gives CASSQAYNRERSYGYTF.